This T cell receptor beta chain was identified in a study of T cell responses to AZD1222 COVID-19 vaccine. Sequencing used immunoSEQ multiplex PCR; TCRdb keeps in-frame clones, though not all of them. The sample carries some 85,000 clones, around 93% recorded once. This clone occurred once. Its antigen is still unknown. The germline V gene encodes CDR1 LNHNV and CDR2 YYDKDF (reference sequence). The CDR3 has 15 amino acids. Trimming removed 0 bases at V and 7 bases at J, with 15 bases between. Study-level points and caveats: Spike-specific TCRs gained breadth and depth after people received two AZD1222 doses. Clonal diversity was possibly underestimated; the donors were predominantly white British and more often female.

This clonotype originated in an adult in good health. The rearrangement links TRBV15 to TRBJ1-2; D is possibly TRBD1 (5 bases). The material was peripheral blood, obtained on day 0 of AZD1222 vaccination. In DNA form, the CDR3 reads TGTGCCACCAGCAGAGATAGGCCTTTGGGGGTTGGCTACACCTTC. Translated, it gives CATSRDRPLGVGYTF.